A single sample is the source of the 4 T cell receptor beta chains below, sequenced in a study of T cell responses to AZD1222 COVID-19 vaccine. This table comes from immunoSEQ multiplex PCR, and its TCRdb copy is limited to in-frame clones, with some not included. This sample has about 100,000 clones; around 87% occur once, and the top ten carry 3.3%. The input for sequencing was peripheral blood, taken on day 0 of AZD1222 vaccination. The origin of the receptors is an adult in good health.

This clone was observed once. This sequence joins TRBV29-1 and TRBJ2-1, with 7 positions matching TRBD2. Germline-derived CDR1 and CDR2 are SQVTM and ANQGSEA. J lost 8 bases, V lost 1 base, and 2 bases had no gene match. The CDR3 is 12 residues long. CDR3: CSVEGLADEQFF. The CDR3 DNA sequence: TGCAGCGTTGAAGGACTAGCAGATGAGCAGTTCTTC.

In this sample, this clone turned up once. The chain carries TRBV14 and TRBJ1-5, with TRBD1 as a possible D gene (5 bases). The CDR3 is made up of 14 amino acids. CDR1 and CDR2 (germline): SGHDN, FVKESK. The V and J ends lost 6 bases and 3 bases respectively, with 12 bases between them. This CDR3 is CASREQGFNQPQHF. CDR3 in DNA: TGTGCCAGCAGAGAGCAGGGATTCAATCAGCCCCAGCATTTT.

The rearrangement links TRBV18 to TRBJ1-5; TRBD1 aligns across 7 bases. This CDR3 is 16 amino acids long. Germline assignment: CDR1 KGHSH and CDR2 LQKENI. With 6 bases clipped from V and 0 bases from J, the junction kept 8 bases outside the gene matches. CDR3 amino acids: CASSRDSPDSNQPQHF. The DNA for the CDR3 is TGTGCCAGCTCTAGGGACAGTCCTGATAGCAATCAGCCCCAGCATTTT.

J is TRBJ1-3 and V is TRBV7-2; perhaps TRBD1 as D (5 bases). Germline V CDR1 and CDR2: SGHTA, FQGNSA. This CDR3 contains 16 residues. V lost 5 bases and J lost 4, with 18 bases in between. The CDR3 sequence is CASSPSVGAGGNTIYF. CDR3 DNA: TGTGCCAGCAGCCCTTCGGTAGGGGCCGGAGGAAACACCATATATTTT. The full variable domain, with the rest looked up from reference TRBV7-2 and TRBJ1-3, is GAGVSQSPSNKVTEKGKDVELRCDPISGHTALYWYRQSLGQGLEFLIYFQGNSAPDKSGLPSDRFSAERTGGSVSTLTIQRTQQEDSAVYLCASSPSVGAGGNTIYFGEGSWLTVV.